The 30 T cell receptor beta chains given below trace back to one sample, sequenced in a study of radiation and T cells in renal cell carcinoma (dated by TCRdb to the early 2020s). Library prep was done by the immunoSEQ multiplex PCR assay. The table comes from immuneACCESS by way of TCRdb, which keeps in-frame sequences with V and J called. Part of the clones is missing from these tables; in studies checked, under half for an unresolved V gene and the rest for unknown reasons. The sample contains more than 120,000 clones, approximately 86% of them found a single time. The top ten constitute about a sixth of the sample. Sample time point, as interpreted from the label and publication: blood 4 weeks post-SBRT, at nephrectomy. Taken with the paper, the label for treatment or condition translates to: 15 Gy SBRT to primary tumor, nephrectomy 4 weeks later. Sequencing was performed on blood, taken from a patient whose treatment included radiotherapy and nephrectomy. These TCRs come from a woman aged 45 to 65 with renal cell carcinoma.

The CDR3 DNA is TGTGCCAGCAGTTTGGGGTCCGGACCCCTCTACGAGCAGTACTTC. Its translation is CASSLGSGPLYEQYF. The chain is built from TRBV27 and TRBJ2-7; unclear D gene. Per germline, CDR1 MNHEY and CDR2 SMNVEV (reference sequence). The CDR3 contains 15 residues. V was shortened by 3 bases and J by 3 bases, with 15 bases between the two germline ends.

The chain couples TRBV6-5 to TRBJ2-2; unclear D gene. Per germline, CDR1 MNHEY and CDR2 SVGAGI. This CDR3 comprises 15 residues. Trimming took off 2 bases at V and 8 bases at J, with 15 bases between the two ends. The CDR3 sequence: CASSYRIPSAGELFF. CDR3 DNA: TGTGCCAGCAGTTACCGTATTCCTTCGGCGGGGGAGCTGTTTTTT.

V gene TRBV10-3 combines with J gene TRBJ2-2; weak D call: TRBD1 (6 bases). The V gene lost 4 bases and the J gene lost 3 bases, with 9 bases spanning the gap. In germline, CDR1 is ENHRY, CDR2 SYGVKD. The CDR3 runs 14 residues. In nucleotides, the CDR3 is TGTGCCATCAGTGGGACAGTGGACACCGGGGAGCTGTTTTTT. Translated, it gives CAISGTVDTGELFF.

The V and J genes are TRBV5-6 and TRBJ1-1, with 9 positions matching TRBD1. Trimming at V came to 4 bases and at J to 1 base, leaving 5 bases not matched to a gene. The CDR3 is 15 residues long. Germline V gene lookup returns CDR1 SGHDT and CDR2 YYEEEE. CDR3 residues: CASSPGTGRNTEAFF. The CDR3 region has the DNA TGTGCCAGCAGCCCTGGGACAGGGCGGAACACTGAAGCTTTCTTT.

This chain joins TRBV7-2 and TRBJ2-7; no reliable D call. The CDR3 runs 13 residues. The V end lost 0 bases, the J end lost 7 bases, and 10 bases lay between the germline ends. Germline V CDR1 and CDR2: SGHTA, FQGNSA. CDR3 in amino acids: CASSLAWQREQYF. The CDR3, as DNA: TGTGCCAGCAGCTTAGCGTGGCAACGGGAGCAGTACTTC.

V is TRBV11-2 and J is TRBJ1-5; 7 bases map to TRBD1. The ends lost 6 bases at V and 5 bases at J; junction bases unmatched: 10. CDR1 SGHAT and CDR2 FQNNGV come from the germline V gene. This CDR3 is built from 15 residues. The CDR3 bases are TGTGCCAGCAGTTACGACACAGGGGTCGATCAGCCCCAGCATTTT. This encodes CASSYDTGVDQPQHF.

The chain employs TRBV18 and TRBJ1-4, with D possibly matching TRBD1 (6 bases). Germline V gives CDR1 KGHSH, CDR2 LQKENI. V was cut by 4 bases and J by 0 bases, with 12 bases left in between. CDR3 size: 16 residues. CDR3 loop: CASSLSTGSTNEKLFF. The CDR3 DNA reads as TGTGCCAGCTCACTTTCGACAGGATCAACTAATGAAAAACTGTTTTTT.

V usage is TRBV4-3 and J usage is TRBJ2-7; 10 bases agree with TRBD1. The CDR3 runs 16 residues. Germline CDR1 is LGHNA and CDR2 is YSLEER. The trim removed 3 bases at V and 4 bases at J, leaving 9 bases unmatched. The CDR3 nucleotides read TGCGCCAGCAGCCAGGGGATCGGGACAGGGGTGTACGAGCAGTACTTC. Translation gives CASSQGIGTGVYEQYF.

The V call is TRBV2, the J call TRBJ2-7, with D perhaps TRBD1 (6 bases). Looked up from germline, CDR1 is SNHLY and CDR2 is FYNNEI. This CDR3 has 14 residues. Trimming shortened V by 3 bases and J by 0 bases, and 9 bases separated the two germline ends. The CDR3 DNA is TGTGCCAGCAGTGACGAGGGGGACTCCTACGAGCAGTACTTC. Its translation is CASSDEGDSYEQYF.

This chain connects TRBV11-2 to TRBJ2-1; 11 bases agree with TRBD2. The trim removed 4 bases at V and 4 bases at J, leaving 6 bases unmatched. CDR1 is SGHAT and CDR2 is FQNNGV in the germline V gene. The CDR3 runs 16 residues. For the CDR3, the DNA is TGTGCCAGCAGCTCGATAGCGGGAGGGAAGTACAATGAGCAGTTCTTC. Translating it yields CASSSIAGGKYNEQFF.

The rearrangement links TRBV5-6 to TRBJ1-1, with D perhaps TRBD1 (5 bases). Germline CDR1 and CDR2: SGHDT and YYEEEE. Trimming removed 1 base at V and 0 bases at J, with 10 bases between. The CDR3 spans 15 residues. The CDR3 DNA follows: TGTGCCAGCAGCTTGCGGGGGAACCTGAACACTGAAGCTTTCTTT. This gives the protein CASSLRGNLNTEAFF. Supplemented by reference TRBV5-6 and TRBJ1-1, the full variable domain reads DAGVTQSPTHLIKTRGQQVTLRCSPKSGHDTVSWYQQALGQGPQFIFQYYEEEERQRGNFPDRFSGHQFPNYSSELNVNALLLGDSALYLCASSLRGNLNTEAFFGQGTRLTVV.

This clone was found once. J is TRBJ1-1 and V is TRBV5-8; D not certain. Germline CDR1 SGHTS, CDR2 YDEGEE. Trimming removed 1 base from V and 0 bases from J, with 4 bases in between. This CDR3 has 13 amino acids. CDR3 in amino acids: CASSLTVNTEAFF. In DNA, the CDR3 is TGTGCCAGCAGCTTGACGGTGAACACTGAAGCTTTCTTT.

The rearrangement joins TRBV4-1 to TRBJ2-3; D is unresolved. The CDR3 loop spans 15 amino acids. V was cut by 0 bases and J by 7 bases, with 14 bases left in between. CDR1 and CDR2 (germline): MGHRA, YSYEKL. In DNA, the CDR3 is TGCGCCAGCAGCCAAGATGGTTTCCGTGGATATACGCAGTATTTT. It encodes CASSQDGFRGYTQYF.

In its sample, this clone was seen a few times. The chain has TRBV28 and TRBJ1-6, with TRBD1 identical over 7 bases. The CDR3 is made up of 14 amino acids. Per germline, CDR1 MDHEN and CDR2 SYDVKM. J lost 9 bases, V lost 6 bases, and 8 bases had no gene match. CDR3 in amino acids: CASSPTGKGSPLHF. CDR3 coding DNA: TGTGCCAGCAGCCCGACAGGGAAGGGTTCACCCCTCCACTTT.

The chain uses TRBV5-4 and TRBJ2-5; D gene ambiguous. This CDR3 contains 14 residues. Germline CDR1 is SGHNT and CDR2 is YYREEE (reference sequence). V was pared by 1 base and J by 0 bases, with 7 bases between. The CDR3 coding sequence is TGTGCCAGCAGCTTGACAGCGAACCAAGAGACCCAGTACTTC. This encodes CASSLTANQETQYF.

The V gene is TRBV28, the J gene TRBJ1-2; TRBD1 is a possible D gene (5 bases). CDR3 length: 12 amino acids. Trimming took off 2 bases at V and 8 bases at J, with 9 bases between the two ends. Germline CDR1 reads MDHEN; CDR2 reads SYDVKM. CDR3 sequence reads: CASSLRGEGYTF. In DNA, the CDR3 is TGTGCCAGCAGTTTAAGGGGTGAGGGCTACACCTTC.

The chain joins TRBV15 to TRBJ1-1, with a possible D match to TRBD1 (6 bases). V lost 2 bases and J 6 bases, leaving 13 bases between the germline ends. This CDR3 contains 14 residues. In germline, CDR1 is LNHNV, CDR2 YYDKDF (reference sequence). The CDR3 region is CATSRWETGSEAFF. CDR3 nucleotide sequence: TGTGCCACCAGCAGATGGGAGACAGGTTCTGAAGCTTTCTTT. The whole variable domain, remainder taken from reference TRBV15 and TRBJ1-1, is DAMVIQNPRYQVTQFGKPVTLSCSQTLNHNVMYWYQQKSSQAPKLLFHYYDKDFNNEADTPDNFQSRRPNTSFCFLDIRSPGLGDTAMYLCATSRWETGSEAFFGQGTRLTVV.

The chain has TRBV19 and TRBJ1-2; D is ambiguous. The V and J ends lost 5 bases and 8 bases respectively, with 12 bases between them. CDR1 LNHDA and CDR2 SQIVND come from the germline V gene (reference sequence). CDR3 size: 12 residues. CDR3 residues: CASSLPPWGYTF. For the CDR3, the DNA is TGTGCCAGTAGTTTACCACCTTGGGGCTACACCTTC.

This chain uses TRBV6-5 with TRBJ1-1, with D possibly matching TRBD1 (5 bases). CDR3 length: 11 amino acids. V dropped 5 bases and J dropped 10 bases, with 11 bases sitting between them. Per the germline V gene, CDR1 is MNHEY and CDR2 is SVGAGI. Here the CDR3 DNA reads TGTGCCAGCAGTAACGGACAAGTAGCTTTCTTT. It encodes CASSNGQVAFF.

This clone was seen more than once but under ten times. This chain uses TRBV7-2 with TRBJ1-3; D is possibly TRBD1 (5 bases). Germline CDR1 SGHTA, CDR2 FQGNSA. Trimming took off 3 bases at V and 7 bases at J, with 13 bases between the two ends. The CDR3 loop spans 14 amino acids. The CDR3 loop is CASSFGTLRNTIYF. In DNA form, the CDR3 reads TGTGCCAGCAGCTTCGGGACCTTAAGGAACACCATATATTTT.

DNA for the CDR3: TGTGCCAGCAGCCAAGGGACTAGCTCCTACAATGAGCAGTTCTTC. Translating gives CASSQGTSSYNEQFF. The V call is TRBV4-2, the J call TRBJ2-1; 7 bases are shared with TRBD2. The germline gives CDR1 LGHNA, CDR2 YNFKEQ. V lost 1 base, J lost 0 bases, and 0 bases stayed unmatched. The CDR3 length is 15 residues.

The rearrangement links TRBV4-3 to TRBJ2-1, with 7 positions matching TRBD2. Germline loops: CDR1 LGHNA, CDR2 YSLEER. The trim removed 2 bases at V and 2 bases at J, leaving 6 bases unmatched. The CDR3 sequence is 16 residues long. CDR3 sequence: CASSQRGRAAYNEQFF. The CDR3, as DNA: TGCGCCAGCAGCCAACGGGGGAGGGCCGCCTACAATGAGCAGTTCTTC.

CDR3 protein: CASSHRAYEQYF. DNA for the CDR3: TGTGCCAGCAGCCACCGGGCCTACGAGCAGTACTTC. This rearrangement joins TRBV11-2 to TRBJ2-7, with unresolved D. This CDR3 comprises 12 residues. In germline, CDR1 is SGHAT, CDR2 FQNNGV. Between the trimmed V and J ends, which lost 5 bases and 2 bases, there was a span of 7 bases. The whole variable domain, filled in from reference TRBV11-2 and TRBJ2-7, reads EAGVAQSPRYKIIEKRQSVAFWCNPISGHATLYWYQQILGQGPKLLIQFQNNGVVDDSQLPKDRFSAERLKGVDSTLKIQPAKLEDSAVYLCASSHRAYEQYFGPGTRLTVT.

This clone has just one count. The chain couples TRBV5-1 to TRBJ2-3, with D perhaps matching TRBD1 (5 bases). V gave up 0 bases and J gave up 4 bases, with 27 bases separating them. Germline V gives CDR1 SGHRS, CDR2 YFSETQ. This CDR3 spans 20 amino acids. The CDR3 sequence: CASSLGQPGINFLKPDTQYF. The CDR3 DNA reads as TGCGCCAGCAGCTTGGGACAGCCAGGAATAAATTTTCTAAAGCCAGATACGCAGTATTTT.

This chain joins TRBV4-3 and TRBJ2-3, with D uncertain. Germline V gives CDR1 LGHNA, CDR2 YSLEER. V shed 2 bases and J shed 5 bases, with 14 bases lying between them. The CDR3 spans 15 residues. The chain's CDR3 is CASSQKDRWVDTQYF. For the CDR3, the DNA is TGCGCCAGCAGCCAAAAGGACCGGTGGGTAGATACGCAGTATTTT.

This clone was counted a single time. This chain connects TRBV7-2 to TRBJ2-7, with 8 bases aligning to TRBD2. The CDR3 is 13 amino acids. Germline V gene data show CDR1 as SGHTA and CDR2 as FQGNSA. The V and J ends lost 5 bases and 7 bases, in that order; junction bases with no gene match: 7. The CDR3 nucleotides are TGTGCCAGCAGCGGGAGCGGGGGCGCGGAGCAGTACTTC. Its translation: CASSGSGGAEQYF.

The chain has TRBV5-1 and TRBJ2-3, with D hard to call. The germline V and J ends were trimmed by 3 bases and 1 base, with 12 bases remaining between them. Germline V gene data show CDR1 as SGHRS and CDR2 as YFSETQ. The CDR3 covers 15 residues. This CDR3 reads CASSSLVGGTDTQYF. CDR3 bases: TGCGCCAGCAGCTCCTTAGTGGGTGGCACAGATACGCAGTATTTT.

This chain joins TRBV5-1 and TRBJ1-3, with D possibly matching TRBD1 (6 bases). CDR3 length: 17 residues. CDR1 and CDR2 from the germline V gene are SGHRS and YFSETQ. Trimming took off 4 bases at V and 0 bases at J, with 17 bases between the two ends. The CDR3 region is CASSLEGHSYSGNTIYF. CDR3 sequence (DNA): TGCGCCAGCAGCCTTGAGGGACATTCCTACTCTGGAAACACCATATATTTT.

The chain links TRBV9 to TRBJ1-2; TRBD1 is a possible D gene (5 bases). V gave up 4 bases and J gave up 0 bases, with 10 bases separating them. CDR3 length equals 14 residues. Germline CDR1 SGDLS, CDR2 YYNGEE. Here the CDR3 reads CASSKGVTNYGYTF. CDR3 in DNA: TGTGCCAGCAGCAAAGGGGTTACTAACTATGGCTACACCTTC.

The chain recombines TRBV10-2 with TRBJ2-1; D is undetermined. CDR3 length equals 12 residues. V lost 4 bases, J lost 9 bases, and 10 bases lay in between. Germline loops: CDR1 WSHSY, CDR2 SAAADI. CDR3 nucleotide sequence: TGCGCCAGCAGTGGGTCGGTAGCTGAGCAGTTCTTC. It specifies CASSGSVAEQFF.